The 25 T cell receptor beta chains presented below share a single source sample, sequenced in a study of radiotherapy plus CTLA-4 blockade in lung cancer. Sequencing was performed with immunoSEQ multiplex PCR; in TCRdb, only in-frame clones are kept and a portion is missing. The profile shows over 50,000 clones, around 85% of them singletons. Specimen: peripheral blood, collected from a patient treated with radiotherapy plus ipilimumab. The receptors come from a human donor with non-small cell lung cancer who had a complete response to radiotherapy plus ipilimumab.

The chain combines TRBV6-6 with TRBJ2-5, with 8 positions matching TRBD2. The CDR3 sequence is 15 residues long. V was clipped by 3 bases and J by 6 bases; unmatched bases: 9. Germline CDR1 MNHNY, CDR2 SVGAGI (reference sequence). For the CDR3, the DNA is TGTGCCAGCAGTTATCTGGCGGGGGGAACAAAGACCCAGTACTTC. Its translation: CASSYLAGGTKTQYF.

This chain links TRBV10-2 with TRBJ2-7, with 8 nucleotides matching TRBD1. This CDR3 is 13 amino acids long. J was trimmed by 0 bases and V by 10 bases; bases with no gene match: 5. The germline gives CDR1 WSHSY, CDR2 SAAADI. CDR3 in amino acids: CATAGTGSYEQYF. CDR3 bases: TGCGCCACAGCCGGGACAGGCTCCTACGAGCAGTACTTC.

The gene calls are TRBV6-5 and TRBJ1-2, with D possibly being TRBD1 (5 bases). V lost 6 bases and J 8 bases, leaving 16 bases between the germline ends. Germline-derived CDR1 and CDR2 are MNHEY and SVGAGI. This CDR3 is 13 amino acids long. This chain's CDR3 is CASRGGDVKGYTF. The CDR3 bases are TGTGCCAGCAGGGGGGGGGACGTGAAGGGCTACACCTTC.

The rearrangement uses TRBV5-1 and TRBJ1-1; 8 positions agree with TRBD1. The CDR3 consists of 15 residues. Germline V gives CDR1 SGHRS, CDR2 YFSETQ. V lost 4 bases, J lost 2 bases, and 7 bases stayed unmatched. The CDR3 protein is CASSPRTGINTEAFF. The CDR3 nucleotides are TGCGCCAGCAGCCCGCGGACAGGGATCAACACTGAAGCTTTCTTT.

The genes are TRBV7-2 and TRBJ2-1; weak D call: TRBD1 (6 bases). The CDR3 extends over 15 amino acids. Per the germline V gene, CDR1 is SGHTA and CDR2 is FQGNSA. V dropped 4 bases and J dropped 7 bases, with 17 bases sitting between them. This chain's CDR3 is CASSWPVTGRNEQFF. CDR3 nucleotide sequence: TGTGCCAGCAGCTGGCCGGTGACAGGAAGAAATGAGCAGTTCTTC.

This clone showed up many times. V is TRBV19 and J is TRBJ2-1, with no clear D. The CDR3 length is 16 residues. V gave up 5 bases and J gave up 1 base, with 15 bases separating them. Germline-derived CDR1 and CDR2 are LNHDA and SQIVND (reference sequence). As DNA, the CDR3 is TGTGCCAGTAGTGTACCATATCCTCGGTCCTACAATGAGCAGTTCTTC. Its protein is CASSVPYPRSYNEQFF.

The V gene is TRBV28, the J gene TRBJ1-2; D is undetermined. The CDR3 is 12 amino acids. The V gene lost 10 bases and the J gene lost 8 bases, with 17 bases spanning the gap. CDR1 and CDR2 (germline): MDHEN, SYDVKM. CDR3 sequence: CATTSREGGYTF. The CDR3 nucleotides are TGTGCCACCACATCAAGAGAGGGAGGCTACACCTTC.

The chain links TRBV11-3 to TRBJ2-1, with 10 bases that match TRBD1. The CDR3 has 15 amino acids. Trimming at V came to 0 bases and at J to 9 bases, leaving 5 bases not matched to a gene. The germline V gene encodes CDR1 SGHNT and CDR2 YENEEA. The CDR3 protein is CASSLDPGTGAEQFF. Here the CDR3 DNA reads TGTGCCAGCAGCTTAGATCCAGGGACAGGGGCTGAGCAGTTCTTC.

This rearrangement joins TRBV29-1 to TRBJ1-2; weak D call: TRBD1 (5 bases). Trimming left V 6 bases short and J 8 bases short, with 16 bases between. This CDR3 region has 12 residues. Germline assignment: CDR1 SQVTM and CDR2 ANQGSEA. Here the CDR3 reads CSVGREKGGYTF. CDR3 in DNA: TGCAGCGTCGGACGGGAGAAGGGGGGCTACACCTTC.

This clone was detected only once. The chain joins TRBV18 to TRBJ2-7; 11 bases line up with TRBD1. The germline V gene has CDR1 KGHSH and CDR2 LQKENI. The V segment lost 8 bases and the J segment 5 bases; nucleotides outside the gene matches: 17. The CDR3 has 17 amino acids. CDR3 region: CASTDRGPPGTGNEQYF. Here the CDR3 DNA reads TGTGCCAGCACGGACAGGGGGCCGCCGGGAACTGGGAACGAGCAGTACTTC.

The chain uses TRBV10-3 and TRBJ1-1; D is possibly TRBD1 (5 bases). Germline CDR1 ENHRY, CDR2 SYGVKD. This CDR3 region has 13 residues. V was shortened by 6 bases and J by 2 bases, with 10 bases between the two germline ends. In DNA, the CDR3 is TGTGCCATCAGGATTACAGGAAACACTGAAGCTTTCTTT. Protein sequence: CAIRITGNTEAFF.

The chain has TRBV18 and TRBJ1-5; perhaps TRBD1 as D (6 bases). Germline assignment: CDR1 KGHSH and CDR2 LQKENI. The V and J ends lost 1 base and 5 bases respectively, with 9 bases between them. The length of the CDR3 is 14 residues. DNA of the CDR3: TGTGCCAGCTCACCACAGTCAGGGGATCAGCCCCAGCATTTT. It translates to CASSPQSGDQPQHF.

There are a few counts of this clone. This sequence joins TRBV25-1 and TRBJ2-3; 14 bases agree with TRBD2. Trimming cost V 6 bases and J 5 bases; bases outside gene matches: 10. This CDR3 spans 17 amino acids. Germline V gene sequence: CDR1 MGHDK, CDR2 SYGVNS. DNA for the CDR3: TGTGCCAGCAGCATTAAAGGACTAGCGGGGGGAGGAGATACGCAGTATTTT. Translated, it gives CASSIKGLAGGGDTQYF.

In DNA, the CDR3 is TGTGCCAGTAGAACAGTAAGGGGCTACACCTTC. This sequence encodes CASRTVRGYTF. This rearrangement joins TRBV19 to TRBJ1-2; no clear D. Per the germline V gene, CDR1 is LNHDA and CDR2 is SQIVND (reference sequence). Trimming took off 6 bases at V and 8 bases at J, with 10 bases between the two ends. This CDR3 comprises 11 residues.

The genes are TRBV7-9 and TRBJ2-1; maybe TRBD2 (5 bases). CDR1 and CDR2 from the germline V gene are SEHNR and FQNEAQ (reference sequence). Trimming removed 0 bases from V and 8 bases from J, with 8 bases in between. This CDR3 has 13 residues. CDR3 nucleotides: TGTGCCAGCAGCTTAGCGGGAGTATATGAGCAGTTCTTC. Translation: CASSLAGVYEQFF.

The chain combines TRBV6-6 with TRBJ1-4, with a tentative D call TRBD1 (5 bases). Trimming pared 0 bases from V and 4 bases from J, leaving 9 bases between. CDR3 length: 15 amino acids. The germline V gene encodes CDR1 MNHNY and CDR2 SVGAGI (reference sequence). CDR3 in amino acids: CASSYSAQGNEKLFF. CDR3 nucleotides: TGTGCCAGCAGTTACTCTGCCCAGGGTAATGAAAAACTGTTTTTT.

The chain has TRBV7-6 and TRBJ2-3; possibly TRBD1 for D (5 bases). There are 16 residues in the CDR3. CDR1 SGHVS and CDR2 FNYEAQ come from the germline V gene. Trimming took off 0 bases at V and 1 base at J, with 11 bases between the two ends. The chain's CDR3 is CASSLAAGWRTDTQYF. The CDR3 coding sequence is TGTGCCAGCAGCTTAGCCGCAGGGTGGCGCACAGATACGCAGTATTTT.

This sequence joins TRBV29-1 and TRBJ2-1; TRBD1 is a possible D gene (6 bases). This CDR3 spans 12 amino acids. Looked up from germline, CDR1 is SQVTM and CDR2 is ANQGSEA. Written as DNA, the CDR3 is TGCAGTGGACAGAGCTCCTACAATGAGCAGTTCTTC. It yields the protein CSGQSSYNEQFF.

J is TRBJ1-2 and V is TRBV7-2; TRBD1 agrees at 8 bases. Germline-derived CDR1 and CDR2 are SGHTA and FQGNSA. Trimming at V came to 2 bases and at J to 8 bases, leaving 10 bases not matched to a gene. The CDR3 consists of 15 residues. CDR3 loop: CASSLQEYRGGGYTF. In DNA form, the CDR3 reads TGTGCCAGCAGCTTACAGGAATACAGGGGGGGAGGCTACACCTTC.

This clone was picked up a small number of times. This chain uses TRBV7-9 with TRBJ1-2; 8 nucleotides match TRBD1. There are 15 residues in the CDR3. CDR1 SEHNR and CDR2 FQNEAQ come from the germline V gene (reference sequence). V dropped 5 bases and J dropped 0; count of bases not matched to a gene: 5. DNA of the CDR3: TGTGCCAGCAGCGCCCGGGACAGGCCTAACTATGGCTACACCTTC. Translation gives CASSARDRPNYGYTF.

V usage is TRBV7-2 and J usage is TRBJ2-5, with 9 bases matching TRBD1. Germline V gene lookup returns CDR1 SGHTA and CDR2 FQGNSA. The CDR3 loop spans 16 amino acids. Trimming took 0 bases from V and 5 from J; bases not matched to a gene: 7. The CDR3 loop is CASSLAPPGTGETQYF. For the CDR3, the DNA is TGTGCCAGCAGCTTAGCGCCCCCCGGGACAGGGGAGACCCAGTACTTC.

The chain is built from TRBV4-1 and TRBJ2-1, with 13 positions matching TRBD2. V was pared by 2 bases and J by 9 bases, with 7 bases of the junction left unmatched. Germline CDR1 MGHRA, CDR2 YSYEKL. CDR3 length: 16 amino acids. The CDR3 coding sequence is TGCGCCAGCAGCCAACGACTAGCGGGAGGATCCAGTGAGCAGTTCTTC. This gives the protein CASSQRLAGGSSEQFF.

The chain is built from TRBV9 and TRBJ1-1; a possible D gene is TRBD1 (5 bases). V shed 0 bases and J shed 8 bases, with 11 bases lying between them. Germline-derived CDR1 and CDR2 are SGDLS and YYNGEE. CDR3 length: 13 residues. The chain's CDR3 is CASSVVVEGEAFF. CDR3 nucleotides: TGTGCCAGCAGCGTAGTGGTGGAGGGGGAAGCTTTCTTT.

This chain links TRBV5-1 with TRBJ2-2; possibly TRBD2 for D (6 bases). V lost 1 base and J 6 bases, leaving 10 bases between the germline ends. Germline V gene lookup returns CDR1 SGHRS and CDR2 YFSETQ. The CDR3 consists of 14 residues. This CDR3 is CASSLTSSSGELFF. CDR3 DNA sequence: TGCGCCAGCAGCTTGACTAGCAGTTCCGGGGAGCTGTTTTTT.

The V and J genes are TRBV5-1 and TRBJ1-2; TRBD1 is a possible D gene (5 bases). The CDR3 loop spans 13 amino acids. Germline CDR1 and CDR2: SGHRS and YFSETQ. Trimming cost V 6 bases and J 4 bases, with 13 bases left between them. The CDR3, as DNA: TGCGCCAGCAAGGACACATCCCTCTATGGCTACACCTTC. It yields the protein CASKDTSLYGYTF.